This T cell receptor beta chain was identified during a study of cytomegalovirus exposure and HLA in healthy donors. PCR employed 60 Vbeta and 13 Jbeta primers. Assay used: immunoSEQ multiplex PCR; TCRdb lists only in-frame clones, some missing. Of around 150,000 clones listed, around 74% are singletons. Per the germline V gene, CDR1 is DFQATT and CDR2 is SNEGSKA (reference sequence). V lost 3 bases and J 8 bases, leaving 10 bases between the germline ends. This CDR3 region has 11 residues. This clone was observed a single time. The antigen is not known. Overall study findings and caveats: Earlier findings revealed that most TCR beta V segments proved productive either about 87% or about 30% of the time. In a later analysis, TCR beta V- and J-gene trimming was associated with a missense DCLRE1C variant. There were about 160 TCR beta chains listed as cytomegalovirus-associated. A cluster of highly shared sequence variants was likely a sequencing artifact.

This clonotype was sampled from a man aged 50 to 60 in good health and CMV-seropositive. Sequencing input: PBMCs. This rearrangement joins TRBV20-1 to TRBJ1-2, with a possible D match to TRBD1 (5 bases). CDR3 sequence reads: CSARAGYGYTF. The CDR3, as DNA: TGCAGTGCTAGGGCAGGGTACGGCTACACCTTC.